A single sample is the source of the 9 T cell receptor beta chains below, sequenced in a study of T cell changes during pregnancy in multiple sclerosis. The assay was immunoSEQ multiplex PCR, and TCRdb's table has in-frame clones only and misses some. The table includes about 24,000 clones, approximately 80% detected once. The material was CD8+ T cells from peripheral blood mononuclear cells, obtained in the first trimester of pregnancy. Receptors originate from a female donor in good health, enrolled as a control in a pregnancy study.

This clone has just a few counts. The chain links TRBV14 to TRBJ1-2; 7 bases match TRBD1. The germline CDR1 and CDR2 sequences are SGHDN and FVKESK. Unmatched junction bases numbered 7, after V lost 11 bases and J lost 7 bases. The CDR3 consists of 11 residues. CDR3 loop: CARRGGGGYTF. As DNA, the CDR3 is TGTGCCCGTCGAGGGGGCGGTGGCTACACCTTC.

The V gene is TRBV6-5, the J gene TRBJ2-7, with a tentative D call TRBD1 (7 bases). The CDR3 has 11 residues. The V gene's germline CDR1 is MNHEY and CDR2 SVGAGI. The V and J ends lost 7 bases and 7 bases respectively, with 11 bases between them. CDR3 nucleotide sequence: TGTGCCAGCACCAGGGGGGAAGAGCAGTACTTC. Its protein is CASTRGEEQYF.

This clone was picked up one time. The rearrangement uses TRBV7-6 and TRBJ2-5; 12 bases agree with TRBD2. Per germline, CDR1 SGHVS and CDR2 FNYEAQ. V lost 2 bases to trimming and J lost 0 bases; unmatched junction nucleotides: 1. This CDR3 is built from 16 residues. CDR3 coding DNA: TGTGCCAGCAGCTTATGGACTAGCGGGGACCAAGAGACCCAGTACTTC. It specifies CASSLWTSGDQETQYF.

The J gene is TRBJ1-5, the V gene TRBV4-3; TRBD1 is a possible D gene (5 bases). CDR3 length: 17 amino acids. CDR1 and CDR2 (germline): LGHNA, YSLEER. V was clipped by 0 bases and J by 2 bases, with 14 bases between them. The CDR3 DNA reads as TGCGCCAGCAGCCAAGATCTCGGGGGTGGCGGCAATCAGCCCCAGCATTTT. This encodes CASSQDLGGGGNQPQHF.

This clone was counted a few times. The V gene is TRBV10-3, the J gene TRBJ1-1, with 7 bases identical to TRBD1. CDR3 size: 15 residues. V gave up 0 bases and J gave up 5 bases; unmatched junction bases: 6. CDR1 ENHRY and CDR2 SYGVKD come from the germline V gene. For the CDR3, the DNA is TGTGCCATCAGTGAGTCGAAGGGGGCGCTTACTGAAGCTTTCTTT. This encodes CAISESKGALTEAFF.

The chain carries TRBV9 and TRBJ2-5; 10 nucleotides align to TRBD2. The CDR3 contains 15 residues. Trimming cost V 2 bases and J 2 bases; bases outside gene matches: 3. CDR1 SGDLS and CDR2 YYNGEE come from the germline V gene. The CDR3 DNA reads TGTGCCAGCAGCGTTAGCGGGAGGAGGCAAGAGACCCAGTACTTC. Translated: CASSVSGRRQETQYF.

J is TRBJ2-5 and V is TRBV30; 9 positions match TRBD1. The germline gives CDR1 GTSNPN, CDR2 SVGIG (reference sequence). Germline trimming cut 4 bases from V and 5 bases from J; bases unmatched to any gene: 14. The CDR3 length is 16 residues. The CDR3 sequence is CAWTIMTGGLGETQYF. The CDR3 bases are TGTGCCTGGACCATAATGACAGGGGGTTTAGGGGAGACCCAGTACTTC.

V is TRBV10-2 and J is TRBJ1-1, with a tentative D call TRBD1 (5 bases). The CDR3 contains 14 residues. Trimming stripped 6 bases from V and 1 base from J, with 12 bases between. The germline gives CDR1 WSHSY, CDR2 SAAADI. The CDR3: CASRESTGNTEAFF. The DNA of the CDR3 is TGCGCCAGCAGGGAAAGCACAGGGAACACTGAAGCTTTCTTT.

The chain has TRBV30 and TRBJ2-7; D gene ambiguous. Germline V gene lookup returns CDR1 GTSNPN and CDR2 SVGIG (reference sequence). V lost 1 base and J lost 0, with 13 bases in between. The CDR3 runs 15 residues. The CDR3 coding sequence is TGTGCCTGGAGTGCCTCTACACCTAGCTCCTACGAGCAGTACTTC. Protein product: CAWSASTPSSYEQYF.